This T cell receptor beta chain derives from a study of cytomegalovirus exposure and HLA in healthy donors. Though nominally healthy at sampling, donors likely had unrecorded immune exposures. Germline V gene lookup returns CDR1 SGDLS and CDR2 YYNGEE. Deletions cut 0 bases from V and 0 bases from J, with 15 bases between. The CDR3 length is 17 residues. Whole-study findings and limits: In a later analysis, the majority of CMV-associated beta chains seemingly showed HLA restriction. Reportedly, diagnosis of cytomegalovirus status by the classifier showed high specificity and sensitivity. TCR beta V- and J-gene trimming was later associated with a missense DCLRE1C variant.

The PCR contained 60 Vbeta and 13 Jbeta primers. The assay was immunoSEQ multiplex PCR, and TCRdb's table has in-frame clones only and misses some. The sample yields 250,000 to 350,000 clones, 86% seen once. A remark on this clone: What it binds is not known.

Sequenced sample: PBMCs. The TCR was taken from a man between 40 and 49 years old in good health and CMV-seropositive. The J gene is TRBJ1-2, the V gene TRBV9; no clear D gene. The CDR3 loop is CASSVAAGLRTNYGYTF. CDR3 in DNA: TGTGCCAGCAGCGTAGCTGCGGGTTTGAGGACTAACTATGGCTACACCTTC.